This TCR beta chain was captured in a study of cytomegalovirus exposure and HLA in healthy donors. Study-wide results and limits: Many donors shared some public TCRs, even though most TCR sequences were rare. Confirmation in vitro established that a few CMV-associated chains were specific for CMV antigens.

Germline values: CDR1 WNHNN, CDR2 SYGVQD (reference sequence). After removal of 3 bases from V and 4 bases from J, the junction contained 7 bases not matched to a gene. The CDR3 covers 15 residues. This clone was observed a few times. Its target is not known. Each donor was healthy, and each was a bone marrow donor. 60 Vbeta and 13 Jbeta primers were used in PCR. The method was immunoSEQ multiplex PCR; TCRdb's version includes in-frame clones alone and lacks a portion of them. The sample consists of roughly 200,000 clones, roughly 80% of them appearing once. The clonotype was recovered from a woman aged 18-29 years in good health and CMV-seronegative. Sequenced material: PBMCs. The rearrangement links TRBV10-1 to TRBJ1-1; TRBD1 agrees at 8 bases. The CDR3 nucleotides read TGCGCCAGCAGTGACCCACAGGGGGGGATCACTGAAGCTTTCTTT. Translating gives CASSDPQGGITEAFF.